This T cell receptor beta chain originates from a study of T-cell memory formation after mild COVID-19. The V gene's germline CDR1 is SGHTA and CDR2 FQGTGA. The CDR3 is made up of 14 amino acids. Trimming removed 2 bases from V and 6 bases from J, with 8 bases in between. TCRdb used MiXCR to reprocess the 5' RACE reads, holding one entry per CDR3 protein. The data contain about 430,000 distinct CDR3 sequences, roughly 26% of them singletons. General study points: There was a balanced CD4/CD8 profile in clones contracting day 15 to 85, and later expanders leaned CD4+. Mainly CM and EM harbored the contracting CD4+ clones; mainly EMRA harbored the CD8+ ones. The finding that pre-infection memory included some responding clones suggested that cross-reactive memory joined.

This clonotype was counted only a few times. What it binds is not known. The TCR was taken from an adult woman who had mild COVID-19 (a few samples of this study predate the infection). Cell type and time point are not known. Sequencing was carried out using PBMCs or a T cell subset sorted from them (not recorded which). This rearrangement joins TRBV7-3 to TRBJ1-6; D gene ambiguous. The CDR3 spells CASSLGLSNSPLHF. In DNA form, the CDR3 reads TGTGCCAGCAGCTTAGGGCTAAGTAATTCACCCCTCCACTTT.